Listed below are T cell receptor beta chains from one sample, sequenced in a study of siplizumab effects on memory and regulatory T cells. The repertoire was sequenced with immunoSEQ multiplex PCR; TCRdb's copy has only in-frame clones and lacks some. The top ten clones hold around 1.7% of a sample with some 120,000 clones, about 94% of them seen once. Sequencing was done on a sample of non-Treg CD4+ T cells sorted from blood. The receptors were gathered from a human donor in good health. Both conserved end residues are part of each CDR3. The D gene is left open where the match is weak. Only some rows state a clone size, as once, few, many or a class for expanded clones.

CDR3 DNA,CDR3 protein,clone size,D gene,V gene,J gene
TGTGCCAGCGTCGGGGGTGGCTCCTACAATGAGCAGTTCTTC,CASVGGGSYNEQFF,-,-,TRBV2,TRBJ2-1
TGTGCCAGCACCAACGGACAGGGGGTCTATGGCTACACCTTC,CASTNGQGVYGYTF,-,TRBD1,TRBV14,TRBJ1-2
TGCGCCAGCAGCTTAACCGGGACAGGGGAAAACATTCAGTACTTC,CASSLTGTGENIQYF,-,TRBD1,TRBV5-1,TRBJ2-4
TGTGCCAGCAGCTTGGGACAGGGGGCAGATACGCAGTATTTT,CASSLGQGADTQYF,-,TRBD1,TRBV5-6,TRBJ2-3
TGTGCCAGCAGCTTAGGGACAGACCAAGAGACCCAGTACTTC,CASSLGTDQETQYF,once,-,TRBV11-3,TRBJ2-5
TGTGCCAGCAGTTTATATCCGGGGGGAAGTAGCAATCAGCCCCAGCATTTT,CASSLYPGGSSNQPQHF,once,-,TRBV27,TRBJ1-5
TGTGCCAGCTCAACAATCCCCGGGGACACTGAAGCTTTCTTT,CASSTIPGDTEAFF,-,-,TRBV18,TRBJ1-1
TGTGCCAGCAGTAAGGACAGGGGTGACACCGGGGAGCTGTTTTTT,CASSKDRGDTGELFF,-,TRBD1,TRBV6-6,TRBJ2-2
TGTGCCAGCAGTGCTAGGGGACAGTTTCCCTACGAGCAGTACTTC,CASSARGQFPYEQYF,-,TRBD1,TRBV6-1,TRBJ2-7
TGCGCCAGCAGCCCCGGGACTAGCGGGCCACAAGAGACCCAGTACTTC,CASSPGTSGPQETQYF,-,TRBD2,TRBV5-1,TRBJ2-5
TGTGCCAGCACCCTCTGGGGGCTCGGCTACACCTTC,CASTLWGLGYTF,-,-,TRBV6-1,TRBJ1-2
TGTGCCAGCAGTGATAAGGGCACCCACGAGCAGTACTTC,CASSDKGTHEQYF,-,-,TRBV2,TRBJ2-7
TGCAGCGGAACCGGGACAGAGAGTTACGAGCAGTACTTC,CSGTGTESYEQYF,-,TRBD1,TRBV29-1,TRBJ2-7
TGTGCCAGTAGTCTCTCTTCGAGTCCAGCATCTGATACGCAGTATTTT,CASSLSSSPASDTQYF,-,-,TRBV19,TRBJ2-3